This T cell receptor beta chain was obtained from a study of shared clonotypes between healthy human individuals. This clone was detected once. Its target is unknown. Regarding the study as a whole: Estimated richness values were generally larger in naive subsets than in memory subsets. Shared clonotypes: about 5.3% naive CD4, around 3.5% naive CD8, 2.3% memory CD4, more than 0.3% memory CD8. The sampled material consisted only of blood, and tissue repertoires are likely to differ.

Germline V gene data show CDR1 as SQVTM and CDR2 as ANQGSEA. The V gene end was trimmed by 6 bases and the J gene end by 2 bases; junction bases not matched to a gene: 2. CDR3 length: 12 amino acids. The assay was immunoSEQ multiplex PCR, and TCRdb's table has in-frame clones only and misses some. The sample consists of roughly 320,000 clones, around 90% of them appearing once. The rearrangement uses TRBV29-1 and TRBJ2-7, with 9 bases aligning to TRBD1. This clonotype originated in a man between 18 and 29 years old in good health. Source material: memory CD8+ T cells sorted from blood. Subset of the sample: CD45RO+ cells pooled with CCR7-negative TemRA cells. CDR3 sequence: CSVRDRAYEQYF. CDR3 nucleotides: TGCAGCGTCCGGGACAGGGCCTACGAGCAGTACTTC.